This record concerns one T cell receptor beta chain sequence. Its specificity is not known. Presence of unique molecular identifiers characterized the TCR beta cDNA libraries. Input populations of about 0.85 to 11 million T cells gave rise to around 480,000 cDNA molecules. MiXCR, run by TCRdb on the PCR reads, gives a single entry per CDR3 protein. The table records 350,000 to 500,000 distinct CDR3 sequences, approximately 37% of them present only once. After removal of 5 bases from V and 0 bases from J, the junction contained 6 bases not matched to a gene. The CDR3 is made up of 16 amino acids. Germline-derived CDR1 and CDR2 are SGHTA and FQGTGA. These data originate in a study of post-analysis software for immune sequencing data. For the study at large: As for disease course, relapsing-remitting, secondary progressive and progressive-relapsing multiple sclerosis were all included.

Findings and limits, study-wide: Batch-matched samples strongly co-clustered by F measure. Comparison of patients with controls showed five TRBV segments more frequent in patients, TRBV5-6, TRBV5-1 and TRBV20-1 among them. Normalized Chao1 diversity was significantly reduced in patients versus controls.

This sequence was found in a girl aged 2 to 10 with multiple sclerosis. This chain joins TRBV7-3 and TRBJ2-1; 8 nucleotides line up with TRBD2. The sequencing input was blood. CDR3 in amino acids: CASSLGTSSSYNEQFF. The CDR3 bases are TGTGCCAGCAGCCTTGGGACTAGTAGCTCCTACAATGAGCAGTTCTTC.